This T cell receptor beta chain comes out of a study of T cells after yellow fever vaccination. TCRdb re-derived calls from the 5' RACE reads in MiXCR, one entry per CDR3 protein. The table lists under 50,000 distinct CDR3 sequences, more than 6% of them singletons. This clonotype was counted at least ten times. This TCR came from a young man who received the YFV17D yellow fever vaccine. This sample comprised PBMCs, either bulk or a sorted T-cell subset (CD4+, CD8+, memory, or dextramer-sorted; not recorded which), obtained 45 days after the yellow fever booster vaccination.

CDR3 sequence (DNA): TGCGCCAGCAGCTTGGGGGGCGCCTCCTACGAGCAGTACTTC. It is translated as CASSLGGASYEQYF. The chain recombines TRBV5-1 with TRBJ2-7; TRBD1 might be the D (5 bases). Germline-derived CDR1 and CDR2 are SGHRS and YFSETQ. This CDR3 contains 14 residues. Trimming cost V 0 bases and J 0 bases, with 7 bases left between them.